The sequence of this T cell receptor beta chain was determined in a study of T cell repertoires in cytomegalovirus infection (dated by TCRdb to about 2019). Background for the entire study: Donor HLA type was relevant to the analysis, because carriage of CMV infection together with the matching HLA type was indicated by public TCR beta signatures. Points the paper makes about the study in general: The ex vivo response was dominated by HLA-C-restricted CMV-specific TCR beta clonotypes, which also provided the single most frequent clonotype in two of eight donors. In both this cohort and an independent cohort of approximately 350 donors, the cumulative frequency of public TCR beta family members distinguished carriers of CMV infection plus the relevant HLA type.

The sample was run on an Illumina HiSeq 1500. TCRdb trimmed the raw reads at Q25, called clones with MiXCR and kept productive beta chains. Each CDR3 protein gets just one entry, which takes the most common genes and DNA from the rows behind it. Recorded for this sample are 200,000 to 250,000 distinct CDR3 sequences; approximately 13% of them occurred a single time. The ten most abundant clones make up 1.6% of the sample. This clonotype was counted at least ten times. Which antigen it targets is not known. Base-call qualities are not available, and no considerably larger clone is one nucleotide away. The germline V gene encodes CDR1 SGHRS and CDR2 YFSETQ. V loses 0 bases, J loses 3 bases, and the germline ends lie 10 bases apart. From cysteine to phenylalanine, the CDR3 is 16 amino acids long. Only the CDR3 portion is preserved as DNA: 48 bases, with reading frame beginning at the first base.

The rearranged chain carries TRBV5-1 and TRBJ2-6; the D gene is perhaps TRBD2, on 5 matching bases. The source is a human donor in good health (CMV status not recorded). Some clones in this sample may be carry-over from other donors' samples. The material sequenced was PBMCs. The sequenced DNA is TGCGCCAGCAGCTTGGGCGTCGGGATTGGGGCCAACGTCCTGACTTTC. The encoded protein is CASSLGVGIGANVLTF.